The 30 T cell receptor beta chains presented below share a single source sample, sequenced in a study of OX40 agonist ivuxolimab in advanced cancers. Clones were read by immunoSEQ multiplex PCR, and TCRdb kept only the in-frame ones, dropping some. The table records under 45,000 clones, approximately 81% of them present only once. This sample comprised CD4+ or CD8+ T cells sorted from blood, obtained in a trial of the OX40 agonist ivuxolimab. Receptor source: an adult with an advanced solid tumor such as melanoma, head and neck, liver or kidney cancer.

V gene TRBV6-1 combines with J gene TRBJ2-7; D tentatively fits TRBD1 or TRBD2 (6 bases each). The CDR3 is 15 residues long. Germline CDR1 MNHNS, CDR2 SASEGT. With 5 bases removed from V and 5 bases from J, the gap between germline ends came to 19 bases. DNA for the CDR3: TGTGCCAGCAGTTCGAGGGGGGACCCCCTGAACGAGCAGTACTTC. It codes for CASSSRGDPLNEQYF.

This clone came up once. The chain carries TRBV5-1 and TRBJ2-7, with D perhaps assigned TRBD1 or TRBD2 (5 bases each). Per germline, CDR1 SGHRS and CDR2 YFSETQ. Deletions cut 3 bases from V and 3 bases from J, with 13 bases between. CDR3 length: 14 amino acids. CDR3 sequence (DNA): TGCGCCAGCAGCTGGGGGTCGGGTTTCTACGAGCAGTACTTC. This gives the protein CASSWGSGFYEQYF.

The CDR3 reads CAWSVGTSSYNEQFF. The CDR3 DNA reads as TGTGCCTGGAGCGTTGGGACGAGCTCCTACAATGAGCAGTTCTTC. The chain is built from TRBV30 and TRBJ2-1; D is perhaps TRBD1 or TRBD2 (5 bases each). Germline V gene sequence: CDR1 GTSNPN, CDR2 SVGIG (reference sequence). This CDR3 spans 15 amino acids. The V end lost 3 bases, the J end lost 0 bases, and 12 bases lay between the germline ends.

Here the CDR3 reads CASSLDAGETEAFF. CDR3 DNA: TGCGCCAGCAGCTTGGACGCGGGGGAAACTGAAGCTTTCTTT. This sequence joins TRBV5-1 and TRBJ1-1, with a possible D match to TRBD1 (5 bases). The CDR3 loop spans 14 amino acids. The V gene lost 0 bases and the J gene lost 5 bases, with 11 bases spanning the gap. The V gene's germline CDR1 is SGHRS and CDR2 YFSETQ.

The chain uses TRBV27 and TRBJ2-7; 7 bases agree with TRBD2. CDR1 MNHEY and CDR2 SMNVEV come from the germline V gene (reference sequence). Trimming cost V 5 bases and J 6 bases; bases outside gene matches: 4. The CDR3 runs 12 residues. This CDR3 reads CASSRSGTEQYF. The CDR3 DNA sequence: TGTGCCAGCAGTCGGAGCGGGACCGAGCAGTACTTC.

This chain links TRBV9 with TRBJ2-7; 14 bases align to TRBD2. Germline V gives CDR1 SGDLS, CDR2 YYNGEE. V shed 4 bases and J 5 bases; nucleotides not matched to a gene: 8. The CDR3 is made up of 16 amino acids. The DNA of the CDR3 is TGTGCCAGCAGCTGGAGACTAGCGGGGGGGCACAACGAGCAGTACTTC. It yields the protein CASSWRLAGGHNEQYF.

The chain combines TRBV6-6 with TRBJ1-2; D remains ambiguous. CDR3 size: 14 residues. With 4 bases removed from V and 5 bases from J, the gap between germline ends came to 14 bases. CDR1 and CDR2 from the germline V gene are MNHNY and SVGAGI (reference sequence). CDR3 DNA sequence: TGTGCCAGCAGTTTAGGCAATCCGATTTATGGCTACACCTTC. Its protein is CASSLGNPIYGYTF.

The chain couples TRBV6-5 to TRBJ2-1; TRBD1 matches at 7 bases. The CDR3 contains 13 residues. Trimming at V came to 4 bases and at J to 4 bases, leaving 1 base not matched to a gene. Germline V gene sequence: CDR1 MNHEY, CDR2 SVGAGI. This CDR3 is CASSWDRYNEQFF. CDR3 coding DNA: TGTGCCAGCAGTTGGGACAGATACAATGAGCAGTTCTTC.

V gene TRBV6-1 combines with J gene TRBJ1-5; D is perhaps TRBD1 (5 bases). V dropped 6 bases and J dropped 0 bases, with 12 bases sitting between them. This CDR3 contains 15 residues. Germline V gives CDR1 MNHNS, CDR2 SASEGT. CDR3 coding DNA: TGTGCCAGCAGGGAGGGGACGGGTAGCAATCAGCCCCAGCATTTT. Amino acid sequence: CASREGTGSNQPQHF.

This CDR3 reads CATSRAPDEKLFF. The CDR3 coding sequence is TGTGCCACCAGCAGAGCCCCGGATGAAAAACTGTTTTTT. The J gene is TRBJ1-4, the V gene TRBV15; no firm D call. CDR3 length equals 13 residues. Trimming cost V 1 base and J 6 bases, with 6 bases left between them. Germline V gene lookup returns CDR1 LNHNV and CDR2 YYDKDF (reference sequence). The entire variable domain, with the rest obtained from reference TRBV15 and TRBJ1-4, is as follows: DAMVIQNPRYQVTQFGKPVTLSCSQTLNHNVMYWYQQKSSQAPKLLFHYYDKDFNNEADTPDNFQSRRPNTSFCFLDIRSPGLGDTAMYLCATSRAPDEKLFFGSGTQLSVL.

The V and J genes are TRBV5-1 and TRBJ2-5; 9 positions match TRBD1. CDR3 length: 15 residues. V trimming: 3 bases; J trimming: 5 bases; junction bases outside the gene matches: 8. Germline CDR1 and CDR2: SGHRS and YFSETQ. CDR3 nucleotides: TGCGCCAGCAGCTACACCGGGACAGGGCTTGAGACCCAGTACTTC. Translated: CASSYTGTGLETQYF.

This clone showed up just a few times. The CDR3 here is CASSLGDLFTGELFF. CDR3 nucleotides: TGCGCCAGCAGCCTCGGGGACCTCTTCACCGGGGAGCTGTTTTTT. The chain couples TRBV5-1 to TRBJ2-2; D tentatively reads TRBD1 or TRBD2 (5 bases each). V was clipped by 4 bases and J by 4 bases, with 14 bases between them. The germline V gene has CDR1 SGHRS and CDR2 YFSETQ. This CDR3 contains 15 residues.

The chain carries TRBV7-2 and TRBJ2-1; 9 bases map to TRBD2. Germline CDR1 is SGHTA and CDR2 is FQGNSA. V lost 3 bases and J lost 2; bases outside the gene matches: 2. The CDR3 has 15 amino acids. CDR3 nucleotides: TGTGCCAGCAGCTTGGGACTAGCCCCCTACAATGAGCAGTTCTTC. It yields the protein CASSLGLAPYNEQFF. Full variable domain (remainder filled in from reference TRBV7-2 and TRBJ2-1): GAGVSQSPSNKVTEKGKDVELRCDPISGHTALYWYRQSLGQGLEFLIYFQGNSAPDKSGLPSDRFSAERTGGSVSTLTIQRTQQEDSAVYLCASSLGLAPYNEQFFGPGTRLTVL.

The V call is TRBV7-2, the J call TRBJ2-7, with D possibly TRBD2 on 6 matching bases. V gave up 3 bases and J gave up 4 bases, with 10 bases separating them. The CDR3 is 13 amino acids. The germline V gene has CDR1 SGHTA and CDR2 FQGNSA. CDR3: CASSFGGYYEQYF. DNA of the CDR3: TGTGCCAGCAGCTTTGGAGGGTATTACGAGCAGTACTTC.

This chain joins TRBV28 and TRBJ2-5, with D tentatively TRBD1 (6 bases). Germline-derived CDR1 and CDR2 are MDHEN and SYDVKM. The V end was cut by 4 bases, the J end by 5 bases, with 14 bases between. CDR3 size: 14 residues. DNA for the CDR3: TGTGCCAGCAGTTCAACAGGGTGGGGGGAGACCCAGTACTTC. This gives the protein CASSSTGWGETQYF. Complete variable domain (other parts from reference TRBV28 and TRBJ2-5): DVKVTQSSRYLVKRTGEKVFLECVQDMDHENMFWYRQDPGLGLRLIYFSYDVKMKEKGDIPEGYSVSREKKERFSLILESASTNQTSMYLCASSSTGWGETQYFGPGTRLLVL.

The chain couples TRBV6-1 to TRBJ1-3; D unclear. The V gene lost 4 bases and the J gene lost 5 bases, with 9 bases spanning the gap. This CDR3 spans 13 amino acids. CDR1 is MNHNS, CDR2 SASEGT, per germline. CDR3 loop: CASSVGRRNTIYF. The CDR3 DNA reads as TGTGCCAGCAGTGTAGGGCGGAGAAACACCATATATTTT.

This chain uses TRBV28 with TRBJ1-2; D remains ambiguous. The CDR3 totals 12 residues. Germline V lookup: CDR1 MDHEN, CDR2 SYDVKM. V lost 3 bases to trimming and J lost 7 bases, with 9 bases between them. As DNA, the CDR3 is TGTGCCAGCAGTTTTTCGTTGCTTGGCTACACCTTC. It codes for CASSFSLLGYTF.

This clone has a single count. V is TRBV6-1 and J is TRBJ2-3; D possibly corresponds to TRBD2 (5 bases). CDR1 is MNHNS and CDR2 is SASEGT in the germline V gene. Trimming removed 6 bases from V and 1 base from J, with 14 bases in between. The CDR3 is 15 residues long. CDR3 sequence: CASRERYGGTDTQYF. The CDR3 bases are TGTGCCAGCAGGGAGCGGTATGGGGGCACAGATACGCAGTATTTT.

This clone showed up just once. The V call is TRBV18, the J call TRBJ2-3, with TRBD1 matching over 8 bases. This CDR3 region has 16 residues. The germline V gene encodes CDR1 KGHSH and CDR2 LQKENI. V gave up 3 bases and J gave up 1 base; unmatched junction bases: 6. The CDR3, as DNA: TGTGCCAGCTCACCCCCCCAGGGGGCCGGCACAGATACGCAGTATTTT. This translates into CASSPPQGAGTDTQYF.

The V and J genes are TRBV20-1 and TRBJ2-7; D not resolved. The CDR3 runs 11 residues. CDR1 and CDR2 (germline): DFQATT, SNEGSKA (reference sequence). Trimming stripped 7 bases from V and 6 bases from J, with 13 bases between. Here the CDR3 reads CSVQTRAEQYF. DNA of the CDR3: TGCAGTGTACAGACCCGTGCCGAGCAGTACTTC.

The chain links TRBV19 to TRBJ1-2; D is unresolved. This CDR3 contains 13 residues. Germline values: CDR1 LNHDA, CDR2 SQIVND (reference sequence). Between the trimmed V and J ends, which lost 4 bases and 8 bases, there was a span of 14 bases. This CDR3 is CASSNAGKIGYTF. In DNA, the CDR3 is TGTGCCAGTAGTAACGCGGGGAAGATCGGCTACACCTTC.

V usage is TRBV28 and J usage is TRBJ2-5; 11 bases are shared with TRBD2. The germline gives CDR1 MDHEN, CDR2 SYDVKM. CDR3 length: 17 amino acids. Trimming at V came to 5 bases and at J to 2 bases, leaving 10 bases not matched to a gene. CDR3: CASSGVGTSGFQETQYF. In DNA, the CDR3 is TGTGCCAGCAGTGGGGTCGGGACTAGCGGTTTTCAAGAGACCCAGTACTTC.

DNA for the CDR3: TGTGCCAGCAGCTTACAGGGGGCCGCAGATACGCAGTATTTT. Translated: CASSLQGAADTQYF. The chain uses TRBV5-6 and TRBJ2-3; 9 bases map to TRBD1. The CDR3 is 14 amino acids. V was pared by 2 bases and J by 4 bases, with 2 bases of the junction left unmatched. Germline V lookup: CDR1 SGHDT, CDR2 YYEEEE.

The V and J genes are TRBV2 and TRBJ2-7; D tentatively fits TRBD1 or TRBD2 (5 bases each). The CDR3 length is 12 residues. Trimming stripped 8 bases from V and 13 bases from J, with 21 bases between. Looked up from germline, CDR1 is SNHLY and CDR2 is FYNNEI. The CDR3 spells CASGRGTPEDYF. CDR3 nucleotides: TGTGCCAGCGGCCGAGGGACCCCGGAGGATTACTTC.

This sequence joins TRBV7-9 and TRBJ2-2; a weak D match, TRBD1 (6 bases). The germline V gene encodes CDR1 SEHNR and CDR2 FQNEAQ (reference sequence). CDR3 length: 14 amino acids. V was shortened by 3 bases and J by 5 bases, with 10 bases between the two germline ends. The CDR3 sequence: CASSFGRGTGELFF. The CDR3 bases are TGTGCCAGCAGCTTCGGCAGGGGTACCGGGGAGCTGTTTTTT.

The chain employs TRBV7-6 and TRBJ2-6; no clear D gene. Trimming took off 4 bases at V and 10 bases at J, with 8 bases between the two ends. Germline V gene data show CDR1 as SGHVS and CDR2 as FNYEAQ. CDR3 size: 12 residues. CDR3: CASSSSANVLTF. In DNA, the CDR3 is TGTGCCAGCAGCTCCTCCGCGAACGTCCTGACTTTC.

V is TRBV6-5 and J is TRBJ1-5, with D unclear. Trimming cost V 2 bases and J 4 bases, with 9 bases left between them. The germline V gene encodes CDR1 MNHEY and CDR2 SVGAGI. The CDR3 sequence is 14 residues long. The CDR3 DNA follows: TGTGCCAGCAGTTACAGGGCTTTAAATCAGCCCCAGCATTTT. Translated, it gives CASSYRALNQPQHF.

The chain has TRBV18 and TRBJ1-1, with 7 bases matching TRBD1. The CDR3 contains 16 residues. Germline V lookup: CDR1 KGHSH, CDR2 LQKENI. Trimming removed 3 bases from V and 0 bases from J; junction bases left unmatched: 7. DNA for the CDR3: TGTGCCAGCTCACCTCCCGGGACAGCTATGAACACTGAAGCTTTCTTT. This sequence encodes CASSPPGTAMNTEAFF.

This clone has a handful of counts. The chain employs TRBV2 and TRBJ2-1, with D maybe TRBD2 (6 bases). The CDR3 covers 16 residues. Trimming removed 5 bases at V and 2 bases at J, with 16 bases between. Germline V gene lookup returns CDR1 SNHLY and CDR2 FYNNEI. The CDR3 DNA reads TGTGCCAGCAGTCTGGTGGGGGAGGAGGCCTACAATGAGCAGTTCTTC. This encodes CASSLVGEEAYNEQFF.

This chain joins TRBV27 and TRBJ1-2; the match to TRBD1 covers 7 bases. Germline CDR1 and CDR2: MNHEY and SMNVEV (reference sequence). J was trimmed by 4 bases and V by 5 bases; bases with no gene match: 7. The CDR3 has 14 amino acids. DNA for the CDR3: TGTGCCAGCAGTGAGACAGGGAGGGGCTATGGCTACACCTTC. Translated: CASSETGRGYGYTF.